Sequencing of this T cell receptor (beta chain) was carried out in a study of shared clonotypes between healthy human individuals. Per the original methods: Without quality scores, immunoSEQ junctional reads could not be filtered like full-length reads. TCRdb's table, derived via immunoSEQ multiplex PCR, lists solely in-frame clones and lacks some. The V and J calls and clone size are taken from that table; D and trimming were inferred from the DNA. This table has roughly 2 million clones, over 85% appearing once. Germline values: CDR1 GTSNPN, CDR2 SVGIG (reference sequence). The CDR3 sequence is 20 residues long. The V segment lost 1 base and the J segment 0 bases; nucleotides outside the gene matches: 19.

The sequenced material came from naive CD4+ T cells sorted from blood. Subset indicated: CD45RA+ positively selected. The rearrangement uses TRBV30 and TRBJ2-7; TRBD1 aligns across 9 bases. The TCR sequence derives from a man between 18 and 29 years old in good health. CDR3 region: CAWSGPQVLIGTGSSYEQYF. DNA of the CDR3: TGTGCCTGGAGTGGCCCCCAAGTCCTGATAGGGACAGGGTCCTCCTACGAGCAGTACTTC.